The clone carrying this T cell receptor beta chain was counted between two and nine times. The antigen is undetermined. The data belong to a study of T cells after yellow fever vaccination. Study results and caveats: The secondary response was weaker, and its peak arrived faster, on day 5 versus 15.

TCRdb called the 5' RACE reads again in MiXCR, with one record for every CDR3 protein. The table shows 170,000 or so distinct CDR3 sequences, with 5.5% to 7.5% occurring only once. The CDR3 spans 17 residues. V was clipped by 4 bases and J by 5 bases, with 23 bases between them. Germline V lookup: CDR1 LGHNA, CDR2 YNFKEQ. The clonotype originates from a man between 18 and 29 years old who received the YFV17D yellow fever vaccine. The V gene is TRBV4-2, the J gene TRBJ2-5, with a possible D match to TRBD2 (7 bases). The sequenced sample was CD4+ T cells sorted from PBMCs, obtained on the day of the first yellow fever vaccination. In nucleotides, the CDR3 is TGTGCCAGCAGCCGAAAGGCGGGGGCATTGGGTTTGGAGACCCAGTACTTC. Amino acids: CASSRKAGALGLETQYF.